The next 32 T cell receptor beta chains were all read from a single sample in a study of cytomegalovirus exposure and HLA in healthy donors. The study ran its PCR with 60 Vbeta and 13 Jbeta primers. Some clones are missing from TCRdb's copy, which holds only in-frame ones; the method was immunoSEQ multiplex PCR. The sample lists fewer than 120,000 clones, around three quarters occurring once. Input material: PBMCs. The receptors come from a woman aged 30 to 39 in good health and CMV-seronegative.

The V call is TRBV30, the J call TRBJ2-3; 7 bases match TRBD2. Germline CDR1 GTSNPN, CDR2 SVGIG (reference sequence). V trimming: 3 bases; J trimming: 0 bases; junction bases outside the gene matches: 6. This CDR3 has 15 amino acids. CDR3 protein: CAWSMGGTSTDTQYF. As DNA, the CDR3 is TGTGCCTGGAGCATGGGAGGGACTAGCACAGATACGCAGTATTTT.

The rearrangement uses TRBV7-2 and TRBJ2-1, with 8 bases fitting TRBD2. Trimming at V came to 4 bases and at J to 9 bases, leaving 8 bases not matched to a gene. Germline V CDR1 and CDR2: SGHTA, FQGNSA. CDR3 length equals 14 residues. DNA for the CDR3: TGTGCCAGCAGCTCTACCCTTACTAGCGGTGAGCAGTTCTTC. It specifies CASSSTLTSGEQFF.

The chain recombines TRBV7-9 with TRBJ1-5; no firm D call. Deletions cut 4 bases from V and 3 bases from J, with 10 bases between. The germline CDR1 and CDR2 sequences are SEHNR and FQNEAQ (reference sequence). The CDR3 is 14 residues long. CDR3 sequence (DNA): TGTGCCAGCAGCTCGACAAGGAACAATCAGCCCCAGCATTTT. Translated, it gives CASSSTRNNQPQHF.

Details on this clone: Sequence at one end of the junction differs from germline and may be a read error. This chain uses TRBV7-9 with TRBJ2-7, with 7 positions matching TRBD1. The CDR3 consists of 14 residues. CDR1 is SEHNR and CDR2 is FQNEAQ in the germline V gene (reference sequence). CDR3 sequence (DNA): TGTTCCAGCAGCTGGGACAGCCCGACCTACGAGCAGTACTTC. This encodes CSSSWDSPTYEQYF.

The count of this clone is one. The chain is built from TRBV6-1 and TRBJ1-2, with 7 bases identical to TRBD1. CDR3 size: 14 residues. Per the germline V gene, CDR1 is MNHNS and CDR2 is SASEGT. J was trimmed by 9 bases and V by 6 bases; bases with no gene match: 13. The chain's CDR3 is CASRPAGMTGSYTF. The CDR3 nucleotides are TGTGCCAGCAGGCCCGCCGGGATGACAGGGAGCTACACCTTC.

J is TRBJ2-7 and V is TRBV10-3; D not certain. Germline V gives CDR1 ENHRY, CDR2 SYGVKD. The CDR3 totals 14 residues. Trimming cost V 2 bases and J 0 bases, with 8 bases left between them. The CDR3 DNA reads TGTGCCATCAGTGAGACAGTGAACTCCTACGAGCAGTACTTC. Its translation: CAISETVNSYEQYF.

CDR3 DNA sequence: TGTGCCTGGACGGGATCTAGCGGGATCACAGATACGCAGTATTTT. Protein: CAWTGSSGITDTQYF. The rearrangement uses TRBV30 and TRBJ2-3; TRBD2 matches at 9 bases. The V gene end was trimmed by 4 bases and the J gene end by 2 bases; junction bases not matched to a gene: 7. The germline V gene encodes CDR1 GTSNPN and CDR2 SVGIG (reference sequence). The length of the CDR3 is 15 residues.

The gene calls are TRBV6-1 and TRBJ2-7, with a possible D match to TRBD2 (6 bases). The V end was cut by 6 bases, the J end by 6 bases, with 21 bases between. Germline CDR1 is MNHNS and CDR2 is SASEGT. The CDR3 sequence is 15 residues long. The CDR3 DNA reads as TGTGCCAGCAGCCTCCGGGGGTTACTCTCTACCGAGCAGTACTTC. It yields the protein CASSLRGLLSTEQYF.

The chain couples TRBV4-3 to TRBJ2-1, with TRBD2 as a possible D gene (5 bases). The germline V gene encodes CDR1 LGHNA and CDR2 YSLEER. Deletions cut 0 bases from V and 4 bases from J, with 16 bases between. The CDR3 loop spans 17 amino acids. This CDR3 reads CASSQDYEGEGYNEQFF. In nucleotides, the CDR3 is TGCGCCAGCAGCCAAGATTATGAGGGAGAGGGTTACAATGAGCAGTTCTTC.

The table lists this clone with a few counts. The CDR3 loop is CASSFASGSNTGELFF. CDR3 nucleotide sequence: TGCGCCAGCAGCTTCGCTAGCGGGAGTAACACCGGGGAGCTGTTTTTT. The V and J genes are TRBV5-1 and TRBJ2-2; 10 nucleotides align to TRBD2. This CDR3 spans 16 amino acids. Germline-derived CDR1 and CDR2 are SGHRS and YFSETQ. V dropped 2 bases and J dropped 2; count of bases not matched to a gene: 3.

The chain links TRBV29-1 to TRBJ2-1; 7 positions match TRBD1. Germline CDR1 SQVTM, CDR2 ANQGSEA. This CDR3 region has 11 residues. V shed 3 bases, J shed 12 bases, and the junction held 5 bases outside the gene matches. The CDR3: CSVDPQGVQFF. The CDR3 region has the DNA TGCAGCGTTGACCCCCAGGGGGTGCAGTTCTTC.

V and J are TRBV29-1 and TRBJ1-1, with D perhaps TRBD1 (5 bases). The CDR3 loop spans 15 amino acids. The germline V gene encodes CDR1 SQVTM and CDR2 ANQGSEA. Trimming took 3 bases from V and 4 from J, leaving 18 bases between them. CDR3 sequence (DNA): TGCAGCGTTGAGGAGGGGTCAAGAAGAGGCACTGAAGCTTTCTTT. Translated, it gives CSVEEGSRRGTEAFF.

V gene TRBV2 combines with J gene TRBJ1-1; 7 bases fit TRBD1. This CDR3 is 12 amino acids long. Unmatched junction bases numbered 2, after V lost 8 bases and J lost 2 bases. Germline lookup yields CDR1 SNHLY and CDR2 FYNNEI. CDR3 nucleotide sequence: TGTGCCAGCCGGGACAGCAACACTGAAGCTTTCTTT. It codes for CASRDSNTEAFF.

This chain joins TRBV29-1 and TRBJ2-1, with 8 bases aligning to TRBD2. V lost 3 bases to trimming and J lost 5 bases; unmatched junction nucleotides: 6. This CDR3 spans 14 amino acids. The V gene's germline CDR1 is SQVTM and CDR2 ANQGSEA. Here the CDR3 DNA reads TGCAGCGTTGATATAGCGGGAACACACAATGAGCAGTTCTTC. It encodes CSVDIAGTHNEQFF.

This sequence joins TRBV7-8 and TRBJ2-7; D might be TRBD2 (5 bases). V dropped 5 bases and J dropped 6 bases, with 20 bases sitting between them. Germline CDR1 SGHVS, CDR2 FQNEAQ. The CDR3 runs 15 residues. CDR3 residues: CASSRPGFGSGEQYF. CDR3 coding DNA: TGTGCCAGCAGCCGACCGGGATTTGGAAGTGGCGAGCAGTACTTC.

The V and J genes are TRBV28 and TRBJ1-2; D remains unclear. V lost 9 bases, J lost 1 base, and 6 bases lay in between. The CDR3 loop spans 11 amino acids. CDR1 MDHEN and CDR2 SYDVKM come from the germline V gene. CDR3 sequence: CASNSNYGYTF. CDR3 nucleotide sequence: TGTGCCAGTAACAGTAACTATGGCTACACCTTC.

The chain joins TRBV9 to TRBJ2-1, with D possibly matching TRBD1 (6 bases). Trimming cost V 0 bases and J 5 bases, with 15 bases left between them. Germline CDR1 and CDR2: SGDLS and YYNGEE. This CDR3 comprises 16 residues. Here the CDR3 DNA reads TGTGCCAGCAGCGTAGGGGGGCCGCGGCAAGACAATGAGCAGTTCTTC. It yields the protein CASSVGGPRQDNEQFF.

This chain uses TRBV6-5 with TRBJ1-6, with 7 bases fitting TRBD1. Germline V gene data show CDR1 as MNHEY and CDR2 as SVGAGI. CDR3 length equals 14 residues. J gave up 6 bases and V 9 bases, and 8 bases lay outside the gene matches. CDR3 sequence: CASDTGASNSPLHF. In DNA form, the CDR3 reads TGTGCCAGTGACACAGGGGCTTCTAATTCACCCCTCCACTTT.

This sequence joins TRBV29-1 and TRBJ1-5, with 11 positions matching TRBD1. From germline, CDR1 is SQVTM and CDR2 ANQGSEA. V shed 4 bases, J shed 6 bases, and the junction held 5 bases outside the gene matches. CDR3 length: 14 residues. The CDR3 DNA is TGCAGCGTTGCCCGGGACAGGGGGAGTCAGCCCCAGCATTTT. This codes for CSVARDRGSQPQHF.

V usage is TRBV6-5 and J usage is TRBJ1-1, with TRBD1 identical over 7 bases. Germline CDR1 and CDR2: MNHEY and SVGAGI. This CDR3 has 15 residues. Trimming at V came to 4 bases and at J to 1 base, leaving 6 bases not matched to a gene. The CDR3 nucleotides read TGTGCCAGCAGTTCGTTTGGACAGGCGAACACTGAAGCTTTCTTT. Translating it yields CASSSFGQANTEAFF.

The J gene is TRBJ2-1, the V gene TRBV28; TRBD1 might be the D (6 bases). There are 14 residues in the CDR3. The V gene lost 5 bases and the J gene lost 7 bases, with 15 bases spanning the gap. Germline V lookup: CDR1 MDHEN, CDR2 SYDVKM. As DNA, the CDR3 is TGTGCCAGCAGTCCAGGGGCACTTGCGAATGAGCAGTTCTTC. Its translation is CASSPGALANEQFF.

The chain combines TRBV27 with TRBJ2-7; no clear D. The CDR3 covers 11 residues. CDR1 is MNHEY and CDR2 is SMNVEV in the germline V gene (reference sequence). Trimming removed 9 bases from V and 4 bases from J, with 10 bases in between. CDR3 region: CASRTGYEQYF. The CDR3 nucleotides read TGTGCCAGTCGAACCGGGTACGAGCAGTACTTC.

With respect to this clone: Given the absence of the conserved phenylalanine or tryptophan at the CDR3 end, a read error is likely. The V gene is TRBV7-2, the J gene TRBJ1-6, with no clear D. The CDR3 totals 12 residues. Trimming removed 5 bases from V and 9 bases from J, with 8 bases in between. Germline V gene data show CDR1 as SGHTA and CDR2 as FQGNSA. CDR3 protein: CASSLLSSPLHV. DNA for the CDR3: TGTGCCAGCAGCCTTCTTAGTTCACCCCTCCACGTT.

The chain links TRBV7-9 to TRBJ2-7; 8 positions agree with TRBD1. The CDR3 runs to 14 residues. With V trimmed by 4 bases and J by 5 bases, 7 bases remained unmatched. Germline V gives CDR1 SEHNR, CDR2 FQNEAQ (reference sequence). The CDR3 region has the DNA TGTGCCAGCAGCTGGACAGGGAATAGCGACGAGCAGTACTTC. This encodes CASSWTGNSDEQYF. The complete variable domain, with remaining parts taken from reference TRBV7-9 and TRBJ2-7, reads DTGVSQNPRHKITKRGQNVTFRCDPISEHNRLYWYRQTLGQGPEFLTYFQNEAQLEKSRLLSDRFSAERPKGSFSTLEIQRTEQGDSAMYLCASSWTGNSDEQYFGPGTRLTVT.

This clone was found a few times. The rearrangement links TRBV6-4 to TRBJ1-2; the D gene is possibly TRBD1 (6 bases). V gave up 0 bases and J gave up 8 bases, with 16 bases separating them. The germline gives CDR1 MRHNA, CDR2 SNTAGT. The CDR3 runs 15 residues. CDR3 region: CASSDSFGGRRGYTF. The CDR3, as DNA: TGTGCCAGCAGTGACTCGTTTGGGGGCCGGCGGGGCTACACCTTC.

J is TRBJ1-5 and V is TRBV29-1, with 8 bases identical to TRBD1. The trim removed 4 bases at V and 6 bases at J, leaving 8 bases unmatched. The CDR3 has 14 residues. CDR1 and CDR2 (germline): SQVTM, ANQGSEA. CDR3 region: CSVVSGQDGQPQHF. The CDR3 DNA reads TGCAGCGTTGTTTCGGGACAGGACGGTCAGCCCCAGCATTTT.

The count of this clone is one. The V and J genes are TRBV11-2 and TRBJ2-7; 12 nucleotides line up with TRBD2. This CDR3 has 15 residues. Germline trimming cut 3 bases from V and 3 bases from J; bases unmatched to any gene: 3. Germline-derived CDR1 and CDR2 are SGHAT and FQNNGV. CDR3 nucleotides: TGTGCCAGCAGCTTCGGGACTAGCGGGTTCTACGAGCAGTACTTC. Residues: CASSFGTSGFYEQYF. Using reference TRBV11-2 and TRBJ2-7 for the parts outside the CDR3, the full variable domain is EAGVAQSPRYKIIEKRQSVAFWCNPISGHATLYWYQQILGQGPKLLIQFQNNGVVDDSQLPKDRFSAERLKGVDSTLKIQPAKLEDSAVYLCASSFGTSGFYEQYFGPGTRLTVT.

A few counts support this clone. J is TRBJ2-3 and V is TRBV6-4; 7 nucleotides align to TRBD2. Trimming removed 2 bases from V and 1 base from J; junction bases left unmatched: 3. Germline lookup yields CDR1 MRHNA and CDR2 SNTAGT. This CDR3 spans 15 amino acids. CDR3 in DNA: TGTGCCAGCAGTGACACCAGCGGGGGCACAGATACGCAGTATTTT. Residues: CASSDTSGGTDTQYF.

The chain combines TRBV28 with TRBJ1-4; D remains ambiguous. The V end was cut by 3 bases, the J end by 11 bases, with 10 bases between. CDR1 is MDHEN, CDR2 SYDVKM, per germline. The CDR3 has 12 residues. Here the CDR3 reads CASSFPRSKLFF. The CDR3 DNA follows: TGTGCCAGCAGTTTCCCACGGAGCAAACTGTTTTTT. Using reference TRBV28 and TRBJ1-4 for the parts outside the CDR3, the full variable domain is DVKVTQSSRYLVKRTGEKVFLECVQDMDHENMFWYRQDPGLGLRLIYFSYDVKMKEKGDIPEGYSVSREKKERFSLILESASTNQTSMYLCASSFPRSKLFFGSGTQLSVL.

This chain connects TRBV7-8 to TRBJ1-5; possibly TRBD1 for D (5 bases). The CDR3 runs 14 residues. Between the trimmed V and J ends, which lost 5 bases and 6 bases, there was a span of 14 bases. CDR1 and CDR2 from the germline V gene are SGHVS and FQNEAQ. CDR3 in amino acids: CASSQATGVQPQHF. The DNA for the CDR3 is TGTGCCAGCAGCCAAGCAACGGGGGTTCAGCCCCAGCATTTT.

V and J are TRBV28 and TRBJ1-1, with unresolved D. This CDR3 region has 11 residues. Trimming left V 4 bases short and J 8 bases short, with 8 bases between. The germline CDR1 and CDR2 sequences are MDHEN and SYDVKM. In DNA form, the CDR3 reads TGTGCCAGCAGTTCCGGACTGGAAGCTTTCTTT. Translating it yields CASSSGLEAFF.

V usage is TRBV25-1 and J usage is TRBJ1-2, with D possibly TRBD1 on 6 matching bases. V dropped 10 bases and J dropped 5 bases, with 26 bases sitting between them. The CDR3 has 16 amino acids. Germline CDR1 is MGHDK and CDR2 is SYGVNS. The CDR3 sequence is CATRPGAGGGEYGYTF. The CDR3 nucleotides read TGTGCCACCCGACCCGGTGCTGGAGGGGGGGAATATGGCTACACCTTC.